The rows below give T cell receptor beta chains drawn from one sample of a study of graft-versus-host responses after intestinal transplantation. Only in-frame clones appear in the TCRdb table, and some are missing; sequencing was by immunoSEQ multiplex PCR. The table shows around 16,000 clones, with under 85% occurring only once. This specimen consisted of ileum tissue, obtained approximately 480 days after intestinal transplant. The receptors originated from a human patient who received an intestinal transplant, so some T cells may come from the graft donor. Each CDR3 is given with its conserved first and last residue. The order of the fields is CDR3 protein, CDR3 DNA, V gene, J gene, clone size, D gene. The D gene is left open where the match is weak. Clone sizes are given selectively: once, few, many, or a class where the clone is expanded.

CDR3: CASSYSTAPNTGELFF
DNA: TGTGCCAGCAGTTACTCGACTGCCCCCAACACCGGGGAGCTGTTTTTT
V: TRBV6-5
J: TRBJ2-2
size: -
D: -

CDR3: CASSQGGTARNF
DNA: TGTGCCAGCAGCCAAGGGGGGACAGCCAGAAACTTC
V: TRBV14
J: TRBJ2-7
size: -
D: TRBD1

CDR3: CASGGSLLGYTF
DNA: TGTGCCAGCGGTGGCAGTTTGCTAGGCTACACCTTC
V: TRBV2
J: TRBJ1-2
size: -
D: -

CDR3: CASSLGYEQYF
DNA: TGTGCCAGCAGTTTGGGCTACGAGCAGTACTTC
V: TRBV28
J: TRBJ2-7
size: -
D: -

CDR3: CASRPPLAGGPGEQFF
DNA: TGTGCCAGCAGGCCCCCCCTAGCGGGAGGGCCCGGTGAGCAGTTCTTC
V: TRBV7-9
J: TRBJ2-1
size: few
D: TRBD2

CDR3: CASSLTGSSGAEQYF
DNA: TGTGCCAGCAGCTTAACAGGGTCATCAGGGGCCGAGCAGTACTTC
V: TRBV7-3
J: TRBJ2-7
size: -
D: -

CDR3: CASSLDGTSAVEQYF
DNA: TGTGCCAGCAGCTTGGATGGGACTAGCGCGGTAGAGCAGTACTTC
V: TRBV5-4
J: TRBJ2-7
size: -
D: TRBD2

CDR3: CASSLVGRGLNYGYTF
DNA: TGTGCCAGCAGCTTAGTTGGGCGGGGTCTTAACTATGGCTACACCTTC
V: TRBV7-2
J: TRBJ1-2
size: -
D: -

CDR3: CSVRGATGELFF
DNA: TGCAGCGTCCGTGGGGCCACCGGGGAGCTGTTTTTT
V: TRBV29-1
J: TRBJ2-2
size: -
D: -

CDR3: CASSLSQGAAEAFF
DNA: TGCGCCAGCAGCTTGTCACAGGGGGCCGCTGAAGCTTTCTTT
V: TRBV5-1
J: TRBJ1-1
size: -
D: TRBD1

CDR3: CASSPRALLAEKTYEQYF
DNA: TGTGCCAGCTCACCGCGCGCCCTCCTAGCGGAAAAAACCTACGAGCAGTACTTC
V: TRBV18
J: TRBJ2-7
size: -
D: TRBD2

CDR3: CASRDGGQGSHEQFF
DNA: TGCGCCAGCAGGGACGGGGGACAGGGAAGCCATGAGCAGTTCTTC
V: TRBV10-2
J: TRBJ2-1
size: -
D: TRBD1

CDR3: CASSPQGPGYNSPLHF
DNA: TGTGCCAGCAGTCCACAGGGGCCGGGGTATAATTCACCCCTCCACTTT
V: TRBV11-2
J: TRBJ1-6
size: -
D: TRBD1

CDR3: CATGTTTDTQYF
DNA: TGTGCCACCGGGACTACCACAGATACGCAGTATTTT
V: TRBV10-3
J: TRBJ2-3
size: -
D: TRBD2

CDR3: CASSVGEVPSGEQYF
DNA: TGTGCCAGCAGTGTGGGGGAGGTTCCCTCGGGCGAGCAGTACTTC
V: TRBV14
J: TRBJ2-7
size: few
D: -

CDR3: CASTSVRDRQNSPLHF
DNA: TGTGCCAGCACCTCGGTGAGGGACAGACAGAATTCACCCCTCCACTTT
V: TRBV28
J: TRBJ1-6
size: -
D: TRBD1

CDR3: CASSMTEESPLHF
DNA: TGTGCCAGCAGTATGACGGAAGAATCACCCCTCCACTTT
V: TRBV6-5
J: TRBJ1-6
size: -
D: -

CDR3: CAISARGGGYNEQFF
DNA: TGTGCCATCAGTGCCCGGGGGGGCGGGTACAATGAGCAGTTCTTC
V: TRBV10-3
J: TRBJ2-1
size: -
D: TRBD2

CDR3: CASSQVSSGGVSYNEQFF
DNA: TGTGCCAGCAGCCAAGTGTCCTCGGGGGGGGTCTCCTACAATGAGCAGTTCTTC
V: TRBV4-2
J: TRBJ2-1
size: -
D: TRBD2

CDR3: CAISAGLMNTEAFF
DNA: TGTGCCATCAGTGCGGGACTCATGAACACTGAAGCTTTCTTT
V: TRBV10-3
J: TRBJ1-1
size: -
D: -

CDR3: CASSPAVGRYEQYF
DNA: TGTGCCAGCAGCCCGGCCGTTGGCCGGTACGAGCAGTACTTC
V: TRBV13
J: TRBJ2-7
size: -
D: -

CDR3: CTSSQPGVEGSEQYF
DNA: TGCACCAGCAGCCAACCCGGTGTGGAGGGGAGTGAGCAGTACTTC
V: TRBV1
J: TRBJ2-7
size: -
D: -

CDR3: CASSFGQGGVEQYF
DNA: TGTGCCAGCAGCTTTGGGCAGGGGGGTGTCGAGCAGTACTTC
V: TRBV5-6
J: TRBJ2-7
size: -
D: -

CDR3: CASSEAPLGYEQYF
DNA: TGTGCCAGCAGTGAAGCGCCTCTGGGGTACGAGCAGTACTTC
V: TRBV6-1
J: TRBJ2-7
size: -
D: -

CDR3: CASSGGDTPSYEQYF
DNA: TGTGCCAGCAGTGGGGGGGACACCCCATCCTACGAGCAGTACTTC
V: TRBV6-5
J: TRBJ2-7
size: -
D: -

CDR3: CASTDRETEKLFF
DNA: TGTGCCAGTACGGACAGGGAGACTGAAAAACTGTTTTTT
V: TRBV5-4
J: TRBJ1-4
size: -
D: TRBD1

CDR3: CASTRTGEFYEQYF
DNA: TGTGCCAGCACCCGGACAGGGGAATTTTACGAGCAGTACTTC
V: TRBV6-4
J: TRBJ2-7
size: few
D: TRBD1

CDR3: CASSYGQPYGYTF
DNA: TGTGCCAGCAGTTACGGACAGCCCTATGGCTACACCTTC
V: TRBV2
J: TRBJ1-2
size: -
D: -

CDR3: CASSEGQGVETQYF
DNA: TGTGCCAGCAGTGAAGGGCAGGGTGTGGAGACCCAGTACTTC
V: TRBV6-1
J: TRBJ2-5
size: -
D: -

CDR3: CASSEWGRLNNSPLHF
DNA: TGTGCCAGCAGTGAATGGGGAAGGTTGAATAATTCACCCCTCCACTTT
V: TRBV25-1
J: TRBJ1-6
size: once
D: -

CDR3: CASSERFPTYEQYF
DNA: TGTGCCAGCAGTGAAAGATTCCCTACCTACGAGCAGTACTTC
V: TRBV2
J: TRBJ2-7
size: -
D: -

CDR3: CASSVGDTQYF
DNA: TGTGCCAGTAGTGTAGGAGATACGCAGTATTTT
V: TRBV19
J: TRBJ2-3
size: once
D: -

CDR3: CASSSPPGQGAWLPYEQYF
DNA: TGTGCCAGCAGCTCCCCACCGGGACAGGGGGCTTGGCTCCCCTACGAGCAGTACTTC
V: TRBV7-9
J: TRBJ2-7
size: -
D: TRBD1

CDR3: CASERGIEQYF
DNA: TGTGCCAGCGAGAGGGGAATCGAGCAGTACTTC
V: TRBV7-9
J: TRBJ2-7
size: -
D: -

CDR3: CASSRRGGYEQYF
DNA: TGCGCCAGCAGCCGTAGGGGGGGCTACGAGCAGTACTTC
V: TRBV4-1
J: TRBJ2-7
size: once
D: -

CDR3: CASSWLTGEVQYF
DNA: TGTGCCAGCAGCTGGTTAACAGGAGAGGTGCAGTACTTC
V: TRBV7-9
J: TRBJ2-7
size: large
D: -

CDR3: CASSQGPGRWDTEAFF
DNA: TGCGCCAGCAGCCAAGGTCCCGGGCGCTGGGACACTGAAGCTTTCTTT
V: TRBV4-1
J: TRBJ1-1
size: -
D: -

CDR3: CASSQDTSSTGSYEQYF
DNA: TGCGCCAGCAGCCAAGATACATCATCGACGGGCTCCTACGAGCAGTACTTC
V: TRBV4-3
J: TRBJ2-7
size: -
D: -

CDR3: CASSPSQPGLGTGELFF
DNA: TGTGCCAGCAGCCCATCTCAACCGGGGCTGGGCACCGGGGAGCTGTTTTTT
V: TRBV7-9
J: TRBJ2-2
size: -
D: -

CDR3: CASSQERSGPFHQPQHF
DNA: TGTGCCAGCAGCCAGGAGCGATCCGGACCCTTCCATCAGCCCCAGCATTTT
V: TRBV7-8
J: TRBJ1-5
size: -
D: -

CDR3: CASSSGRGAGETQYF
DNA: TGTGCCAGCAGCTCGGGGCGGGGGGCCGGCGAGACCCAGTACTTC
V: TRBV28
J: TRBJ2-5
size: -
D: TRBD2

CDR3: CASSSGASSGNTIYF
DNA: TGTGCCAGCAGTTCGGGAGCAAGCTCTGGAAACACCATATATTTT
V: TRBV27
J: TRBJ1-3
size: few
D: -

CDR3: CASSKQGPGGREQYF
DNA: TGTGCCAGCAGCAAACAAGGCCCGGGCGGTCGGGAGCAGTACTTC
V: TRBV21-1
J: TRBJ2-7
size: -
D: -

CDR3: CASSLGNSPLHF
DNA: TGTGCTAGCAGCTTAGGGAATTCACCCCTCCACTTT
V: TRBV7-7
J: TRBJ1-6
size: -
D: -

CDR3: CASSSLGPPGEQYF
DNA: TGTGCCAGCAGTTCCCTCGGACCCCCGGGCGAGCAGTACTTC
V: TRBV6-1
J: TRBJ2-7
size: -
D: -

CDR3: CASSYSGGTGELFF
DNA: TGTGCCAGCAGTTACTCGGGCGGCACCGGGGAGCTGTTTTTT
V: TRBV6-5
J: TRBJ2-2
size: -
D: -

CDR3: CASSKGEKGTNEKLFF
DNA: TGTGCCAGCAGCAAAGGGGAGAAGGGGACTAATGAAAAACTGTTTTTT
V: TRBV21-1
J: TRBJ1-4
size: -
D: -

CDR3: CATLGAGTGTYEQYF
DNA: TGTGCCACCCTAGGTGCCGGGACAGGAACCTACGAGCAGTACTTC
V: TRBV6-6
J: TRBJ2-7
size: -
D: TRBD1

CDR3: CASSPGTVLEKLFF
DNA: TGTGCCAGCAGCCCCGGGACAGTGCTTGAAAAACTGTTTTTT
V: TRBV7-8
J: TRBJ1-4
size: -
D: TRBD1

CDR3: CASSLAEVEGNTIYF
DNA: TGTGCCAGCAGCTTAGCGGAGGTAGAAGGAAACACCATATATTTT
V: TRBV7-9
J: TRBJ1-3
size: -
D: -

CDR3: CSVGELRYQETQYF
DNA: TGCAGCGTTGGAGAGCTCCGGTACCAAGAGACCCAGTACTTC
V: TRBV29-1
J: TRBJ2-5
size: -
D: -

CDR3: CASSSGASYEQYF
DNA: TGTGCCAGCAGCTCCGGGGCTTCCTACGAGCAGTACTTC
V: TRBV5-6
J: TRBJ2-7
size: -
D: -

CDR3: CASTPEYQETQYF
DNA: TGTGCCAGCACCCCTGAGTACCAAGAGACCCAGTACTTC
V: TRBV2
J: TRBJ2-5
size: -
D: -

CDR3: CRGYGFYEQYF
DNA: TGCAGGGGTTACGGCTTCTACGAGCAGTACTTC
V: TRBV29-1
J: TRBJ2-7
size: -
D: -

CDR3: CASSIVLRADSQETQYF
DNA: TGTGCCAGTAGTATAGTGTTACGGGCGGATAGCCAAGAGACCCAGTACTTC
V: TRBV19
J: TRBJ2-5
size: -
D: -